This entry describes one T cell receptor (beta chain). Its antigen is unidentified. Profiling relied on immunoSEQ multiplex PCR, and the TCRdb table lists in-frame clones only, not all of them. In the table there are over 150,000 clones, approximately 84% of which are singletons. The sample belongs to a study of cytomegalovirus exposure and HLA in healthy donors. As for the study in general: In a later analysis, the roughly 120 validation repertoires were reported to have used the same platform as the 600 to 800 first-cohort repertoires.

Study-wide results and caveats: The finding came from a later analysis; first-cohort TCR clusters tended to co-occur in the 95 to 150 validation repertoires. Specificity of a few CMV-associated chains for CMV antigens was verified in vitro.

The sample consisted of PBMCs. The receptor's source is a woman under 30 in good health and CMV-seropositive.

CDR3 region: CASSLVSRGWPEAFF. CDR3 DNA: TGTGCCAGCAGCTTAGTCTCGCGGGGGTGGCCTGAAGCTTTCTTT. The chain joins TRBV7-2 to TRBJ1-1; TRBD1 is a possible D gene (5 bases). Germline V lookup: CDR1 SGHTA, CDR2 FQGNSA. The V end lost 1 base, the J end lost 6 bases, and 15 bases lay between the germline ends. The CDR3 is 15 residues long. Full variable domain (remainder filled in from reference TRBV7-2 and TRBJ1-1): GAGVSQSPSNKVTEKGKDVELRCDPISGHTALYWYRQSLGQGLEFLIYFQGNSAPDKSGLPSDRFSAERTGGSVSTLTIQRTQQEDSAVYLCASSLVSRGWPEAFFGQGTRLTVV.